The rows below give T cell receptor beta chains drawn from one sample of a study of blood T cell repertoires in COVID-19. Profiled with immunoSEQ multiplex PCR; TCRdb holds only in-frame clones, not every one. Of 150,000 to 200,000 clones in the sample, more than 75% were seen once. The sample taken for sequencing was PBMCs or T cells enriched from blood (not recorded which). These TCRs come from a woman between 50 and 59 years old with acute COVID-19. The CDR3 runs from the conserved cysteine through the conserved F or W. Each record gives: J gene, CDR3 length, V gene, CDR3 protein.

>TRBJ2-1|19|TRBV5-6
CASSFETSGGPSSYNEQFF
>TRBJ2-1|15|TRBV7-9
CASSPGTGRVNEQFF
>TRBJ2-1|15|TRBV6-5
CAIGGTSGNYNEQFF
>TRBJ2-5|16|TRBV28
CASSPGTSGDQETQYF
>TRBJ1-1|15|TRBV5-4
CASSKKTGSRLVAFF
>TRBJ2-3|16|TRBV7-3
CASSPSGRGITDTQYF
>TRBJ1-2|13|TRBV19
CATNGFRSYGYTF
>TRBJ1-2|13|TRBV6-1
CASSEEGQRGYTF
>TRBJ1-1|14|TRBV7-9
CASSLAGFGTEAFF
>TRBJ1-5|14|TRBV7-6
CASSLEQSAGAQHF
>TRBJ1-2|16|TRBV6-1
CASSEVPSGGIGGYTF
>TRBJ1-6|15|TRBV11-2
CASSYRAGGNSPLHF
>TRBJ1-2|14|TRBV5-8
CASLRQGTGYGYTF
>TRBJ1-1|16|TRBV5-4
CASSPPARPMNTEAFF
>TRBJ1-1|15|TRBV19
CASTNRWGSNTEAFF
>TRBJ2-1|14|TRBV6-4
CASSRGGHRNEQFF
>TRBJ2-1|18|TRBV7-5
CVRSPPIRVAGGINEQFF
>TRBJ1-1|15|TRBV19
CASTPPTGMNTEAFF
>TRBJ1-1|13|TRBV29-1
CSVASGVNTEAFF
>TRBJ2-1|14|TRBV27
CASREIPGGNEQFF
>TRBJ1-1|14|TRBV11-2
CASSLADGGTEAFF
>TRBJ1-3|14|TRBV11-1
CASSPDRYSSTIYF
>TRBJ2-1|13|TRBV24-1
CATGAAGRNEQFF
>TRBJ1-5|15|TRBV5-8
CASRFTGGGNQPQHF
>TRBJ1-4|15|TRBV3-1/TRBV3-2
CASSHYRQGGEKLFF
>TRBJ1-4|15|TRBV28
CASSGQGTGNKKLFF
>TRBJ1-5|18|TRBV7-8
CASSLAGGAANSNQPQHF
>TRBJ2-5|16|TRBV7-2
CASSPGTGVLQETQYF
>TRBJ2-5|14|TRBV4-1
CASSQGVRQETQYF
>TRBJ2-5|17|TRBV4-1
CASSRVAGGLVQETQYF
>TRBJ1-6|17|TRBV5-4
CASSRPGQGSYNSPLHF
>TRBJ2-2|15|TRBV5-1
CASSLRLAATGELFF